This entry concerns a single T cell receptor (beta chain). It lacks a known antigen. Per-nucleotide qualities are absent, and no much larger clonotype sits a single base away. The immunoSEQ Assay was the method used to sequence TCRbeta CDR3 regions. After extraction, genomic DNA underwent amplification by bias-controlled multiplex PCR, followed by high-throughput sequencing. In the source study's methods: To quantify the absolute abundance of every unique TCRbeta CDR3 region, sequences were collapsed and filtered. T cell fraction was estimated by normalizing TCRbeta template counts to usable DNA, with usable DNA measured through amplification of reference genes found in all nucleated cells. Repertoire TCRs were annotated as SARS-CoV-2-specific when V gene, CDR3 amino acid sequence and J gene were exactly matched to a known reactive TCR set. The reference SARS-CoV-2 TCR set was obtained from MIRA and was filtered for enrichment in COVID-19-positive ImmuneCODE repertoires, whereby public or cross-reactive TCRs were removed. Drawing on the MIRA antigens, annotated TCRs were analysed further at the level of specific ORF or position within ORF. Breadth was defined as annotated unique rearrangements over total unique productive rearrangements; depth was the summed frequency of those rearrangements. Two-sided Wilcoxon rank-sum tests were used to compare TCR breadth between groups. What TCRdb holds here is the immuneACCESS table cut down to in-frame rearrangements. Part of the clones is not present; checked against another copy, under half of the missing clones reflect an unresolved V gene, and the others are unexplained. V and J calls and clone size come straight from that table; D and trimming were deduced from the DNA. The sample table holds some 340,000 clones, of which 85% were seen once. The ten largest clones represent 2.1% of the sample.

The CDR3 contains 11 residues, cysteine and phenylalanine counted. The kept DNA is CDR3 alone, 33 bases in frame from the first base. The trim is 8 bases for V and 2 bases for J, with a gap of 4 bases between the germline ends. CDR1 and CDR2 (SNHLY, FYNNEI) derive from the germline V gene. This sample was taken from a study of Ad26.COV2.S vaccination and SARS-CoV-2 variants (dated by TCRdb to 2020 to 2022). Broadly, across the study: Donors in the vaccine arm were drawn from COV1001, a multicentre, randomized, double-blind, placebo-controlled phase I-IIa trial testing Ad26.COV2.S in healthy adults. The TCR-sequenced set comprised about 32 samples: about 19 Ad26.COV2.S vaccine recipients, 5 placebo recipients and 8 SARS-CoV-2 convalescent individuals. Ad26.COV2.S was given intramuscularly at 5x10^10 or 1x10^11 viral particles, as a single shot or as two shots 56 days apart. Investigators remained blinded to trial group allocation during experiments and outcome assessment. The specificity and breadth of SARS-CoV-2-reactive T cell receptors after Ad26.COV2.S vaccination were assessed by TCRbeta repertoire sequencing. Participants in the trial were split at random into five groups of five each, receiving low-dose or high-dose Ad26.COV2.S once or twice, or else placebo on both occasions.

What this sample's treatment or condition label stands for: about 20 received Ad26.COV2.S at low or high dose, single or two shots; roughly 5 received placebo; per-sample allocation not given. Repertoires of vaccine and placebo recipients were sequenced from samples taken on day 63 after the first injection. Between 29 July and 7 August 2020, Cohort 1b enrolled approximately 26 adults aged 18-55 years at one site in Boston, USA. As a vaccine, Ad26.COV2.S was a replication-incompetent adenovirus type 26 vector that expressed a prefusion-stabilized SARS-CoV-2 spike protein derived from the original Wuhan strain. Summary of the overall study and its limitations: After vaccination, substantial breadth of spike-specific CD8+ and CD4+ T cell responses was reported. Compared with placebo recipients, Ad26.COV2.S recipients showed higher spike-specific TCR breadth (P = 0.0014). Comparable non-spike TCR breadth was observed between vaccine and placebo recipients, consistent with only spike being contained in the vaccine. The authors noted that total T cell responses may have been underestimated by the TCR breadth and depth analyses. The study lacked the statistical power to compare responses across vaccine doses or regimens.

The sample here was peripheral blood, taken in a trial of Ad26.COV2.S vaccine versus placebo. The origin of this receptor is a person between 18 and 65 years old who received the Ad26.COV2.S COVID-19 vaccine or a placebo. The V and J genes are TRBV2 and TRBJ2-1, with the D gene uncertain. CDR3 protein: CASGTYNEQFF. The bases are TGTGCCAGCGGGACCTACAATGAGCAGTTCTTC. Reference TRBV2 and TRBJ2-1 genes cover what lies past the CDR3, so the full variable domain is EPEVTQTPSHQVTQMGQEVILRCVPISNHLYFYWYRQILGQKVEFLVSFYNNEISEKSEIFDDQFSVERPDGSNFTLKIRSTKLEDSAMYFCASGTYNEQFFGPGTRLTVL.